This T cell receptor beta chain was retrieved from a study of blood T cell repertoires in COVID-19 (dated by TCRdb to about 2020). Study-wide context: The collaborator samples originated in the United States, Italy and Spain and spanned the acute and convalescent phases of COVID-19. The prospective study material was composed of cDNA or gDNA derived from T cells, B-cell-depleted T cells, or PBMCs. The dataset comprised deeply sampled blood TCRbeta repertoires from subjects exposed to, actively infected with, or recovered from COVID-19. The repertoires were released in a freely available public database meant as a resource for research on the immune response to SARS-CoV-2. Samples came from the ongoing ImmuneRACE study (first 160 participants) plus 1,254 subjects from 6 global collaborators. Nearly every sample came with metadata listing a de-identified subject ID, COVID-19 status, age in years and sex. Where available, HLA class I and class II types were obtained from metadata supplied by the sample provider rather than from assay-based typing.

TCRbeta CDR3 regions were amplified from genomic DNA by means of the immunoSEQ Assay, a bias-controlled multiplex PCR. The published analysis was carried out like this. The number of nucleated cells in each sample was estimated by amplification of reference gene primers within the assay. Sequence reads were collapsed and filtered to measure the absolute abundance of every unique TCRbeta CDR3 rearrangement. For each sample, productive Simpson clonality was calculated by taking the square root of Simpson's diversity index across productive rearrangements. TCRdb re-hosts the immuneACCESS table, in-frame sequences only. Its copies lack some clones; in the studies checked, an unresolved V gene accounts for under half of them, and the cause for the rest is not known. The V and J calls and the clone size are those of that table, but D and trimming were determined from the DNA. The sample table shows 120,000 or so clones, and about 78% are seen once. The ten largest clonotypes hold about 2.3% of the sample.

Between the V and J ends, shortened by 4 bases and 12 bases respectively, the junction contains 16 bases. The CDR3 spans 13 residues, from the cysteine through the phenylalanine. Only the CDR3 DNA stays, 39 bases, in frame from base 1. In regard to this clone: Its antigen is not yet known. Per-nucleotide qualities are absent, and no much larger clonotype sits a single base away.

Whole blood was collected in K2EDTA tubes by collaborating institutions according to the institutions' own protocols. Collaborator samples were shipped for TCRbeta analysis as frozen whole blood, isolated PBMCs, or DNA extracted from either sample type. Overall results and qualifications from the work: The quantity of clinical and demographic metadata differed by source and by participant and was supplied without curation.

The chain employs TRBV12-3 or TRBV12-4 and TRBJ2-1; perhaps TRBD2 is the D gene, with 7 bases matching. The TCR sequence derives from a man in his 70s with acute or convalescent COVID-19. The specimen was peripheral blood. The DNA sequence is TGTGCCAGCAGTTGGGGGGGGGACAACGTGCAGTTCTTC. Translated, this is CASSWGGDNVQFF.